The rows below give T cell receptor beta chains drawn from one sample of a study of T cell repertoires in cytomegalovirus infection. The antigens these receptors bind are not known. TCRdb redid the calling of the reads with MiXCR, one entry per CDR3 protein. The data show about 920,000 distinct CDR3 sequences, roughly 30% seen once. The sequencing used cultured CD8+ T cells from PBMCs, collected from culture after CMV antigen stimulation. All receptors derive from a human donor in good health (CMV status not recorded). Some clones in this sample may be carry-over from other donors' samples. Each CDR3 is given with its conserved first and last residue. A D gene is named only where the DNA matches it firmly. Only part of the rows carry a size: once, few, many, or a class if the clone is expanded.

v_gene: TRBV7-2
abundance: many
j_gene: TRBJ1-1
d_gene: -
CDR3aa: CASSSITGLKTEAFF
CDR3nt: TGTGCCAGCAGCTCCATCACAGGGTTAAAGACTGAAGCTTTCTTT

v_gene: TRBV20-1
abundance: -
j_gene: TRBJ2-7
d_gene: TRBD1
CDR3aa: CSARFEQGQSSYEQYF
CDR3nt: TGCAGTGCTAGATTCGAGCAGGGACAGAGCTCCTACGAGCAGTACTTC

v_gene: TRBV7-9
abundance: -
j_gene: TRBJ1-6
d_gene: -
CDR3aa: CASSYGGRGNNSPLHF
CDR3nt: TGTGCCAGCAGCTACGGGGGCAGGGGCAATAATTCACCCCTCCACTTT

v_gene: TRBV11-2
abundance: many
j_gene: TRBJ2-3
d_gene: TRBD2
CDR3aa: CASSNPPSGPSTDTQYF
CDR3nt: TGTGCCAGCAGCAACCCTCCTAGCGGGCCCAGCACAGATACGCAGTATTTT

v_gene: TRBV7-9
abundance: few
j_gene: TRBJ2-1
d_gene: -
CDR3aa: CASSWTPGPPYNEQFF
CDR3nt: TGTGCCAGCAGCTGGACTCCGGGACCCCCCTACAATGAGCAGTTCTTC

v_gene: TRBV7-9
abundance: few
j_gene: TRBJ2-3
d_gene: TRBD2
CDR3aa: CASSPLGAGIADTQYF
CDR3nt: TGTGCCAGCAGCCCCTTAGGAGCGGGGATAGCGGATACGCAGTATTTT

v_gene: TRBV29-1
abundance: few
j_gene: TRBJ1-2
d_gene: -
CDR3aa: CSVEDPYRINYGYTF
CDR3nt: TGCAGCGTTGAAGATCCCTATAGGATTAACTATGGCTACACCTTC

v_gene: TRBV29-1
abundance: few
j_gene: TRBJ2-1
d_gene: -
CDR3aa: CSVDPQDYNEQFF
CDR3nt: TGCAGCGTTGATCCCCAGGATTACAATGAGCAGTTCTTC

v_gene: TRBV2
abundance: few
j_gene: TRBJ2-2
d_gene: -
CDR3aa: CASREGVGTNTGELFF
CDR3nt: TGTGCCAGCAGGGAGGGTGTCGGGACAAACACCGGGGAGCTGTTTTTT

v_gene: TRBV12-3/TRBV12-4
abundance: -
j_gene: TRBJ2-1
d_gene: -
CDR3aa: CASSPNSVYEQFF
CDR3nt: TGTGCCAGCAGTCCGAACAGTGTCTATGAGCAGTTCTTC

v_gene: TRBV4-1
abundance: few
j_gene: TRBJ2-1
d_gene: TRBD1
CDR3aa: CASSQDPGTGSNEQFF
CDR3nt: TGCGCCAGCAGCCAAGATCCAGGGACAGGGAGCAATGAGCAGTTCTTC

v_gene: TRBV6-6
abundance: -
j_gene: TRBJ2-7
d_gene: TRBD1
CDR3aa: CASSYPGGLAYEQYF
CDR3nt: TGTGCCAGCAGTTACCCAGGGGGCTTGGCCTACGAGCAGTACTTC

v_gene: TRBV10-3
abundance: -
j_gene: TRBJ2-2
d_gene: -
CDR3aa: CAISAPMVANTGELFF
CDR3nt: TGTGCCATCAGTGCGCCCATGGTGGCGAACACCGGGGAGCTGTTTTTT

v_gene: TRBV5-6
abundance: few
j_gene: TRBJ2-1
d_gene: -
CDR3aa: CASSLGSSSSYNEQFF
CDR3nt: TGTGCCAGCAGCTTGGGCAGTTCGAGCTCCTACAATGAGCAGTTCTTC

v_gene: TRBV11-1
abundance: few
j_gene: TRBJ1-6
d_gene: -
CDR3aa: CASSPERYNSPLHF
CDR3nt: TGTGCCAGCAGCCCGGAGCGCTATAATTCACCCCTCCACTTT

v_gene: TRBV6-2/TRBV6-3
abundance: -
j_gene: TRBJ2-2
d_gene: -
CDR3aa: CASSYLPDGYHRSGELFF
CDR3nt: TGTGCCAGCAGTTACCTTCCGGACGGATACCATAGGTCCGGGGAGCTGTTTTTT

v_gene: TRBV4-1
abundance: few
j_gene: TRBJ1-3
d_gene: -
CDR3aa: CASSQVWASTGNTIYF
CDR3nt: TGCGCCAGCAGCCAAGTGTGGGCTTCGACTGGAAACACCATATATTTT

v_gene: TRBV2
abundance: -
j_gene: TRBJ2-4
d_gene: -
CDR3aa: CASSEAGGRKNIQYF
CDR3nt: TGTGCCAGCAGTGAAGCGGGGGGGCGTAAAAACATTCAGTACTTC

v_gene: TRBV6-2/TRBV6-3
abundance: few
j_gene: TRBJ1-5
d_gene: -
CDR3aa: CASNYGQGLNQPQHF
CDR3nt: TGTGCCAGCAACTACGGGCAGGGCCTAAATCAGCCCCAGCATTTT

v_gene: TRBV28
abundance: -
j_gene: TRBJ1-2
d_gene: -
CDR3aa: CASSLWPKGFGYTF
CDR3nt: TGTGCCAGCAGTTTGTGGCCAAAGGGGTTTGGCTACACCTTC

v_gene: TRBV4-1
abundance: -
j_gene: TRBJ2-7
d_gene: -
CDR3aa: CASSAGGVYEQYF
CDR3nt: TGCGCCAGCTCCGCAGGGGGGGTCTACGAGCAGTACTTC

v_gene: TRBV7-9
abundance: -
j_gene: TRBJ2-3
d_gene: -
CDR3aa: CASRGFTGAPGWDTQYF
CDR3nt: TGTGCCAGCAGGGGTTTTACGGGGGCCCCGGGATGGGATACGCAGTATTTT

v_gene: TRBV4-1
abundance: -
j_gene: TRBJ2-1
d_gene: -
CDR3aa: CASSQDLSGQSTYNEQFF
CDR3nt: TGCGCCAGCAGCCAAGATCTTTCGGGACAAAGCACGTATAATGAGCAGTTCTTC

v_gene: TRBV7-9
abundance: -
j_gene: TRBJ2-1
d_gene: -
CDR3aa: CASSSKIDEQFF
CDR3nt: TGTGCCAGCAGCTCCAAGATCGATGAGCAGTTCTTC

v_gene: TRBV7-6
abundance: -
j_gene: TRBJ1-4
d_gene: TRBD1
CDR3aa: CASRKTGGTNEKLFF
CDR3nt: TGTGCCAGCCGTAAAACAGGGGGAACTAATGAAAAACTGTTTTTT

v_gene: TRBV11-2
abundance: -
j_gene: TRBJ1-2
d_gene: -
CDR3aa: CASAQYSTGDGYTF
CDR3nt: TGTGCCAGCGCCCAATACTCGACGGGGGACGGCTACACCTTC

v_gene: TRBV6-5
abundance: -
j_gene: TRBJ2-7
d_gene: -
CDR3aa: CASSYSMGYEQYF
CDR3nt: TGTGCCAGCAGTTACTCGATGGGTTACGAGCAGTACTTC

v_gene: TRBV7-9
abundance: -
j_gene: TRBJ2-3
d_gene: -
CDR3aa: CASSPPRDPDTQYF
CDR3nt: TGTGCCAGCAGCCCCCCGAGGGACCCAGATACGCAGTATTTT

v_gene: TRBV9
abundance: -
j_gene: TRBJ1-2
d_gene: TRBD1
CDR3aa: CASSAGQANYGYTF
CDR3nt: TGTGCCAGCAGCGCTGGACAGGCTAACTATGGCTACACCTTC